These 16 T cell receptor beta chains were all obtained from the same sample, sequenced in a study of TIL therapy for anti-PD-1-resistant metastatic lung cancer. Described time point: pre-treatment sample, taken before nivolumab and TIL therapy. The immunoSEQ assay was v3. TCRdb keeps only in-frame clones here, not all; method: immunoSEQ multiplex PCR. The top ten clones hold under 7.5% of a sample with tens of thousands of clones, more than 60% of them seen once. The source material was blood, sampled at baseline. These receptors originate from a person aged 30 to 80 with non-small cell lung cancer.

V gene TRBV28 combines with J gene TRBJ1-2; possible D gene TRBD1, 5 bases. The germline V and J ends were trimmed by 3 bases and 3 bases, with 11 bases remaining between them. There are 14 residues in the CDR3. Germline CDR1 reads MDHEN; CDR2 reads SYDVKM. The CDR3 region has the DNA TGTGCCAGCAGTTTGGGCAGGGCAGACTATGGCTACACCTTC. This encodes CASSLGRADYGYTF.

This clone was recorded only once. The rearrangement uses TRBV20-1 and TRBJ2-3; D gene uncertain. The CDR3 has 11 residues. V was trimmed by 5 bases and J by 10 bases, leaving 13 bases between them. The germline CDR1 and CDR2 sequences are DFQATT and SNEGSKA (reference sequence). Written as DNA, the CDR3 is TGCAGTGCTCCCTGGTCTTTTTCGCAGTATTTT. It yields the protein CSAPWSFSQYF.

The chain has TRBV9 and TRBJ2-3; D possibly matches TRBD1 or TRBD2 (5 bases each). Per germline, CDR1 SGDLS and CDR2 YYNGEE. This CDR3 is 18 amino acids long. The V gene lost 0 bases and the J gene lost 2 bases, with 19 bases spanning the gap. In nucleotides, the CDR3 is TGTGCCAGCAGCGTAGAGGGGCGAAGGACTGGGAACACAGATACGCAGTATTTT. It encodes CASSVEGRRTGNTDTQYF.

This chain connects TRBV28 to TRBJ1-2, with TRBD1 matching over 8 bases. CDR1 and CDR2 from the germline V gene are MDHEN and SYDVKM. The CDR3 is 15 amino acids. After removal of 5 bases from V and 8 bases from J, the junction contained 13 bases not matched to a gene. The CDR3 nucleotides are TGTGCCAGCAGTCGACAGGGGAGGGGGGTTATGGGCTACACCTTC. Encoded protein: CASSRQGRGVMGYTF.

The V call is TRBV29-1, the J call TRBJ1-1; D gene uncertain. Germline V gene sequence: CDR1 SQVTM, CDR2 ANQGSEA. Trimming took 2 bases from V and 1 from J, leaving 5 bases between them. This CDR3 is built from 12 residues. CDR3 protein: CSVEWGNTEAFF. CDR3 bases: TGCAGCGTTGAATGGGGGAACACTGAAGCTTTCTTT. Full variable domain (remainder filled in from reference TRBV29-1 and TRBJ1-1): SAVISQKPSRDICQRGTSLTIQCQVDSQVTMMFWYRQQPGQSLTLIATANQGSEATYESGFVIDKFPISRPNLTFSTLTVSNMSPEDSSIYLCSVEWGNTEAFFGQGTRLTVV.

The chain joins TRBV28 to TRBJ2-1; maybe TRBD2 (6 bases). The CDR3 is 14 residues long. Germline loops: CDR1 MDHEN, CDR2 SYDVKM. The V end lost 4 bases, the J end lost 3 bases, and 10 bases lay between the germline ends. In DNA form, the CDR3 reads TGTGCCAGCAGTTGGCGCGGGGACTACAATGAGCAGTTCTTC. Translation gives CASSWRGDYNEQFF.

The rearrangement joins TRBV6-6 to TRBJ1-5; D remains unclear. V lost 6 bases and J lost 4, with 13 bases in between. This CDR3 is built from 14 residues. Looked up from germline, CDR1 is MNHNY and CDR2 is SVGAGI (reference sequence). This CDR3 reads CASRDEQLNQPQHF. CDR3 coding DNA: TGTGCCAGCAGAGACGAACAGTTAAATCAGCCCCAGCATTTT.

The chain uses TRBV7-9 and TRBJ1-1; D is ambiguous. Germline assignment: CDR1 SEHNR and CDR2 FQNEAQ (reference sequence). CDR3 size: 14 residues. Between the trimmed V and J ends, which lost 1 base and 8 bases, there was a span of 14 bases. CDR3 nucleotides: TGTGCCAGCAGCTTAGGAGGTAACGAAGGGGAAGCTTTCTTT. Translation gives CASSLGGNEGEAFF.

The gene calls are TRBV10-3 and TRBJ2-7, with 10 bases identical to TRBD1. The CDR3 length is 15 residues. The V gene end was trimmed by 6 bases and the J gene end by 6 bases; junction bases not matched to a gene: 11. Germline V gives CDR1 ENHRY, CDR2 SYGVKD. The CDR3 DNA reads TGTGCCATCAGGGACGGGACAGGGGCGTCAGGCGAGCAGTACTTC. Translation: CAIRDGTGASGEQYF.

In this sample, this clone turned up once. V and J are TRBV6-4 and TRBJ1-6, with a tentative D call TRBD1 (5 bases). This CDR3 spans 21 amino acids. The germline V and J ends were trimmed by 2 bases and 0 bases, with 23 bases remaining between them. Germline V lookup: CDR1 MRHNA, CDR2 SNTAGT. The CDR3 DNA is TGTGCCAGCAGTGACAGGCCGGGAGGGGATTATTGGAGCTCCTATAATTCACCCCTCCACTTT. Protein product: CASSDRPGGDYWSSYNSPLHF.

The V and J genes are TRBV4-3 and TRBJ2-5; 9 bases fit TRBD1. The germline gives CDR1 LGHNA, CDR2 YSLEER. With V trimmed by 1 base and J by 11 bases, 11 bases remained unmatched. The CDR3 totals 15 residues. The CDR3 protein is CASSQATGGAGEQYF. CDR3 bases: TGCGCCAGCAGCCAAGCCACAGGGGGCGCGGGGGAGCAGTACTTC.

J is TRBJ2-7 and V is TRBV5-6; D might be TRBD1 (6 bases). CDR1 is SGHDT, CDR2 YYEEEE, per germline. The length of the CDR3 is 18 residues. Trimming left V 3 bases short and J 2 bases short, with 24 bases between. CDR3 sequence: CASSWGPGSGPTPYEQYF. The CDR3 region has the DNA TGTGCCAGCAGCTGGGGGCCGGGGTCGGGACCGACGCCCTACGAGCAGTACTTC. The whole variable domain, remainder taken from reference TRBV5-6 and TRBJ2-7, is DAGVTQSPTHLIKTRGQQVTLRCSPKSGHDTVSWYQQALGQGPQFIFQYYEEEERQRGNFPDRFSGHQFPNYSSELNVNALLLGDSALYLCASSWGPGSGPTPYEQYFGPGTRLTVT.

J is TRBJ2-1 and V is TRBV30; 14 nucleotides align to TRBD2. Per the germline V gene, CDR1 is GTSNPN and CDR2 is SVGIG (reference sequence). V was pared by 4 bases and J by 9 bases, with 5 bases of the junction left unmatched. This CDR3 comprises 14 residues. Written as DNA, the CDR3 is TGTGCCTGGAAGACTAGCGGGAGGGCCACTGAGCAGTTCTTC. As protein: CAWKTSGRATEQFF.

The CDR3 sequence is CATSRRSGNTIYF. The CDR3 DNA reads TGTGCCACCAGCAGGCGCTCTGGAAACACCATATATTTT. V gene TRBV15 combines with J gene TRBJ1-3; no clear D. Germline V gives CDR1 LNHNV, CDR2 YYDKDF (reference sequence). V was clipped by 3 bases and J by 0 bases, with 3 bases between them. CDR3 size: 13 residues.

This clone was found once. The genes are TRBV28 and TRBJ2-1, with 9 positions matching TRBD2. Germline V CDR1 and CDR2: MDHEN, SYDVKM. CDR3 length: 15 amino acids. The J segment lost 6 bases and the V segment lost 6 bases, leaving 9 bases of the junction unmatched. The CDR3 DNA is TGTGCCAGCAGCTCTAGCGGGGAGGGGTCCAATGAGCAGTTCTTC. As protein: CASSSSGEGSNEQFF.

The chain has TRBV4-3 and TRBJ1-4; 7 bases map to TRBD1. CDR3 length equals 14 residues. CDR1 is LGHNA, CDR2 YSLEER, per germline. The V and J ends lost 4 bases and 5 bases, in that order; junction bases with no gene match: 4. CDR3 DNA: TGCGCCAGCAGCCCACAGGGGCGGAATGAAAAACTGTTTTTT. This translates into CASSPQGRNEKLFF.